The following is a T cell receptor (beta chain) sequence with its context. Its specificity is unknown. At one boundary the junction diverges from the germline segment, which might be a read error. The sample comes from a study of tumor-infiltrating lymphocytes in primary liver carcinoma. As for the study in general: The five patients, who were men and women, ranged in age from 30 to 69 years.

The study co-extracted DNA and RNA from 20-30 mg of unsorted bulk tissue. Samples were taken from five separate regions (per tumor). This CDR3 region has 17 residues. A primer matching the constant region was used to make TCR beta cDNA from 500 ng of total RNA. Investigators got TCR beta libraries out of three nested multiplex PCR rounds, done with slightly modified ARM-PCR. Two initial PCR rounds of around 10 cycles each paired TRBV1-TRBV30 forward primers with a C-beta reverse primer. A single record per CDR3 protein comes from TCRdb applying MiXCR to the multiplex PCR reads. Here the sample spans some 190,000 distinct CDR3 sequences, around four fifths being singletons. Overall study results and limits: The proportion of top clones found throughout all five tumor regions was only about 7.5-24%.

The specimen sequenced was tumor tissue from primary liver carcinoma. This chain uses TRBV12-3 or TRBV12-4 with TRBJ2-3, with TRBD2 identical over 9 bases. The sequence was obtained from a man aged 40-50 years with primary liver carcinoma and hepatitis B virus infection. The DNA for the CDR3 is TGTGTCAGCAGTCCTAGCGGGAACCGTGCTAGCACAGATATGCAGTATTTT. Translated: CVSSPSGNRASTDMQYF.